This T cell receptor beta chain was recovered during a study of blood T cell repertoires in COVID-19. Study as a whole: Sites in the United States, Italy and Spain provided acute and convalescent COVID-19 samples. PBMCs, B-cell-depleted T cells, or T cells provided the cDNA or gDNA that made up the material.

Original analysis: Counts of nucleated cells, estimated from reference gene primer amplification, were obtained. The data were produced by immunoSEQ multiplex PCR, yet TCRdb's version contains in-frame clones alone and is incomplete. Clone size and the V and J calls come from that table; the DNA yielded D and trimming. Counted here are 220,000 or so clones, around 84% occurring once; the ten biggest clones make up 20%. This CDR3 contains 16 residues. In germline, CDR1 is SGDLS, CDR2 YYNGEE. Trimming removed 4 bases from V and 2 bases from J, with 19 bases in between. The chain couples TRBV9 to TRBJ2-7; D is uncertain. The material sequenced was peripheral blood. The TCR sequence derives from a young man with active or convalescent COVID-19. The CDR3 coding sequence is TGTGCCAGCAGCCGAGAGATAGGTGGGCTAACCTACGAGCAGTACTTC. Amino acid sequence: CASSREIGGLTYEQYF. Full variable domain (remainder filled in from reference TRBV9 and TRBJ2-7): DSGVTQTPKHLITATGQRVTLRCSPRSGDLSVYWYQQSLDQGLQFLIQYYNGEERAKGNILERFSAQQFPDLHSELNLSSLELGDSALYFCASSREIGGLTYEQYFGPGTRLTVT.